These 30 T cell receptor beta chains came from one sample sequenced in a study of identical twins. MiXCR, applied by TCRdb to the 5' RACE reads, yields one record per CDR3 protein. The sample carries a few hundred thousand distinct CDR3 sequences, approximately 10% recorded once. The source material was memory T cells sorted from blood. Source of these receptors: a man in his forties or fifties in good health.

J is TRBJ1-2 and V is TRBV4-2, with D hard to call. Germline CDR1 reads LGHNA; CDR2 reads YNFKEQ. Deletions cut 0 bases from V and 4 bases from J, with 9 bases between. This CDR3 spans 14 amino acids. In nucleotides, the CDR3 is TGTGCCAGCAGCCAAGATCCCCGGTCCTATGGCTACACCTTC. As protein: CASSQDPRSYGYTF.

This clonotype occurred a few times. The CDR3 bases are TGTGCCAGTAGTATAGTCGGGCAGACAGATACGCAGTATTTT. Protein: CASSIVGQTDTQYF. J is TRBJ2-3 and V is TRBV19; no reliable D call. CDR1 and CDR2 (germline): LNHDA, SQIVND (reference sequence). The CDR3 sequence is 14 residues long. With 1 base removed from V and 3 bases from J, the gap between germline ends came to 8 bases.

Comments on this clonotype: This may stem from a read error, because a much larger clone lies one nucleotide away. The chain combines TRBV11-1 with TRBJ2-3; TRBD2 matches at 11 bases. Per germline, CDR1 SGHAT and CDR2 FQDESV (reference sequence). The CDR3 runs to 18 residues. Germline trimming cut 3 bases from V and 1 base from J; bases unmatched to any gene: 9. For the CDR3, the DNA is TGTGCCAGCAGCTTCCCCCCCCGACTAGCGGGGCGCACAGATACGCAGTATTTT. Encoded protein: CASSFPPRLAGRTDTQYF.

This clonotype was seen repeatedly, ten times or more. The chain couples TRBV12-3 or TRBV12-4 to TRBJ2-7; 9 bases are a match to TRBD1. Germline trimming cut 5 bases from V and 3 bases from J; bases unmatched to any gene: 17. This CDR3 spans 18 amino acids. For the CDR3, the DNA is TGTGCCAGCAGTCCAAGAGGTCTAGGGGACAGGGCCATCTACGAGCAGTACTTC. Translated, it gives CASSPRGLGDRAIYEQYF.

In its sample, this clonotype was seen many times. The CDR3 DNA sequence: TGTGCCAGCAGCTTCGGGACTAGCGGGATCAAGCAGTTCTTC. Residues: CASSFGTSGIKQFF. The V call is TRBV7-2, the J call TRBJ2-1; 13 nucleotides align to TRBD2. CDR3 size: 14 residues. V shed 3 bases, J shed 11 bases, and the junction held 4 bases outside the gene matches. The germline gives CDR1 SGHTA, CDR2 FQGNSA.

This clonotype showed up just a few times. The chain uses TRBV30 and TRBJ2-7, with no clear D. The germline gives CDR1 GTSNPN, CDR2 SVGIG (reference sequence). Trimming stripped 5 bases from V and 5 bases from J, with 10 bases between. CDR3 length: 11 residues. The CDR3 DNA is TGTGCCTGGGGAAGGGCCCACGAGCAGTACTTC. Its protein product is CAWGRAHEQYF.

The table lists this clonotype with a count of one. The CDR3 here is CASSRRGGLTTDTQYF. The CDR3 nucleotides read TGTGCCAGCAGCCGCCGGGGCGGCTTGACCACAGATACGCAGTATTTT. The chain has TRBV3-1 and TRBJ2-3; either TRBD1 or TRBD2 may fit D (5 bases each). Germline CDR1 and CDR2: LGHDT and YNNKEL (reference sequence). This CDR3 is built from 16 residues. The germline V and J ends were trimmed by 4 bases and 2 bases, with 16 bases remaining between them.

In this sample, this clonotype turned up many times. The chain links TRBV29-1 to TRBJ2-1; 11 nucleotides line up with TRBD1. CDR1 SQVTM and CDR2 ANQGSEA come from the germline V gene. V lost 4 bases, J lost 4 bases, and 3 bases stayed unmatched. This CDR3 contains 14 residues. CDR3 sequence (DNA): TGCAGCGTTGGGGGACAGGGGGTTTACAATGAGCAGTTCTTC. This encodes CSVGGQGVYNEQFF.

This clonotype has just a few counts. The chain carries TRBV5-3 and TRBJ2-4, with D perhaps TRBD2 (6 bases). TRBV5-3 belongs to the ORF category, with a function that is uncertain. There are 15 residues in the CDR3. The V end was cut by 9 bases, the J end by 1 base, with 17 bases between. The CDR3 DNA reads TGTGCCATCCTGCGCGGGGACGGGGCCAAAAACATTCAGTACTTC. It yields the protein CAILRGDGAKNIQYF.

This clonotype was detected ten times or more. CDR3 in DNA: TGCGCCAGCAGCCAACAAACAGGGGGCCACTATGGCTACACCTTC. Its translation: CASSQQTGGHYGYTF. The V gene is TRBV4-3, the J gene TRBJ1-2; 9 nucleotides agree with TRBD1. This CDR3 region has 15 residues. V was clipped by 2 bases and J by 3 bases; unmatched bases: 4. CDR1 and CDR2 from the germline V gene are LGHNA and YSLEER.

The gene calls are TRBV7-6 and TRBJ2-7; D is perhaps TRBD2 (5 bases). CDR1 and CDR2 from the germline V gene are SGHVS and FNYEAQ. V was clipped by 4 bases and J by 9 bases, with 19 bases between them. The CDR3 loop spans 14 amino acids. The CDR3, as DNA: TGTGCCAGCAGCTCCCGCTCTAGCCACCCGGTGCAGTACTTC. This sequence encodes CASSSRSSHPVQYF.

J is TRBJ2-7 and V is TRBV11-1; tentatively, D is TRBD1 or TRBD2 (6 bases each). In germline, CDR1 is SGHAT, CDR2 FQDESV (reference sequence). V was trimmed by 5 bases and J by 3 bases, leaving 11 bases between them. This CDR3 is built from 13 residues. CDR3 bases: TGTGCCAGCAGCCGGGGGCCGCGCTACGAGCAGTACTTC. It encodes CASSRGPRYEQYF.

The J gene is TRBJ1-2, the V gene TRBV7-2; D uncertain. The CDR3 length is 13 residues. V lost 2 bases and J lost 6, with 10 bases in between. Germline V gene sequence: CDR1 SGHTA, CDR2 FQGNSA. The CDR3 loop is CASSLNSRNGYTF. The CDR3 DNA follows: TGTGCCAGCAGCTTAAATTCCAGGAATGGCTACACCTTC.

This clonotype has more than one count but fewer than ten. V usage is TRBV6-1 and J usage is TRBJ1-1; D perhaps matches TRBD1 (6 bases). Germline loops: CDR1 MNHNS, CDR2 SASEGT. This CDR3 spans 14 amino acids. Trimming took off 5 bases at V and 1 base at J, with 11 bases between the two ends. CDR3 DNA: TGTGCCAGCAGTAAAAGGACAGAGAACACTGAAGCTTTCTTT. This gives the protein CASSKRTENTEAFF.

The chain joins TRBV7-2 to TRBJ2-2; 8 nucleotides align to TRBD2. Germline CDR1 and CDR2: SGHTA and FQGNSA. Trimming cost V 1 base and J 5 bases; bases outside gene matches: 3. The CDR3 spans 15 residues. CDR3 loop: CASSLGLAITGELFF. DNA for the CDR3: TGTGCCAGCAGCTTAGGACTAGCGATAACCGGGGAGCTGTTTTTT.

This clonotype has a count of ten or more. The V call is TRBV20-1, the J call TRBJ2-7; D call uncertain. The V and J ends lost 0 bases and 1 base respectively, with 7 bases between them. Per the germline V gene, CDR1 is DFQATT and CDR2 is SNEGSKA (reference sequence). The CDR3 length is 13 residues. In nucleotides, the CDR3 is TGCAGTGCTAGAGACGGGTCTTCCTACGAGCAGTACTTC. Encoded protein: CSARDGSSYEQYF.

The chain has TRBV27 and TRBJ1-1; 7 bases fit TRBD1. The V gene's germline CDR1 is MNHEY and CDR2 SMNVEV (reference sequence). V lost 7 bases and J lost 4; bases outside the gene matches: 9. This CDR3 is 14 amino acids long. The CDR3 loop is CASKPQGGGTEAFF. Written as DNA, the CDR3 is TGTGCCAGCAAACCGCAGGGGGGAGGCACTGAAGCTTTCTTT.

Many counts were recorded for this clonotype. The V gene is TRBV6-5, the J gene TRBJ2-1, with D uncertain. The CDR3 is 15 residues long. The V end was cut by 4 bases, the J end by 0 bases, with 10 bases between. Germline CDR1 is MNHEY and CDR2 is SVGAGI. The CDR3 is CASSLAWGSYNEQFF. Written as DNA, the CDR3 is TGTGCCAGCAGTTTGGCATGGGGCTCCTACAATGAGCAGTTCTTC.

Comment on this clonotype: A read error is likely, as this CDR3 ends without the conserved phenylalanine or tryptophan. The chain couples TRBV3-1 to TRBJ2-1; 8 bases match TRBD2. The germline V gene has CDR1 LGHDT and CDR2 YNNKEL (reference sequence). With 1 base clipped from V and 3 bases from J, the junction kept 5 bases outside the gene matches. The CDR3 is 16 residues long. The CDR3: CASSQGSGRRYNEQFV. CDR3 bases: TGTGCCAGCAGCCAAGGCAGCGGGAGACGCTACAATGAGCAGTTCGTC.

The chain combines TRBV15 with TRBJ2-6; D could derive from TRBD1 or TRBD2 (5 bases each). CDR1 is LNHNV and CDR2 is YYDKDF in the germline V gene (reference sequence). V was trimmed by 0 bases and J by 1 base, leaving 13 bases between them. This CDR3 has 18 amino acids. CDR3 region: CATSRDGGFRSGANVLTF. The CDR3 DNA follows: TGTGCCACCAGCAGAGATGGGGGATTCCGATCTGGGGCCAACGTCCTGACTTTC.

The chain links TRBV27 to TRBJ1-1, with TRBD1 matching over 10 bases. This CDR3 is built from 14 residues. CDR1 MNHEY and CDR2 SMNVEV come from the germline V gene (reference sequence). J gave up 4 bases and V 3 bases, and 2 bases lay outside the gene matches. This CDR3 is CASSFDRGLTEAFF. The CDR3, as DNA: TGTGCCAGCAGTTTTGACAGGGGGCTCACTGAAGCTTTCTTT.

The V gene is TRBV12-3 or TRBV12-4, the J gene TRBJ2-7; 10 bases match TRBD1. The CDR3 contains 19 residues. After removal of 5 bases from V and 5 bases from J, the junction contained 21 bases not matched to a gene. The CDR3 reads CASSGFRDRGPGLVNEQYF. Here the CDR3 DNA reads TGTGCCAGCAGTGGCTTCCGGGACAGGGGACCCGGCCTTGTGAACGAGCAGTACTTC.

V and J are TRBV7-8 and TRBJ1-3, with TRBD1 matching over 7 bases. Trimming cost V 9 bases and J 0 bases; bases outside gene matches: 11. Germline CDR1 is SGHVS and CDR2 is FQNEAQ. This CDR3 is 16 amino acids long. The CDR3 protein is CASSSRDSYSGNTIYF. The CDR3 DNA follows: TGTGCCAGTTCCTCACGGGACAGCTACTCTGGAAACACCATATATTTT.

The gene calls are TRBV20-1 and TRBJ2-1; 8 bases align to TRBD2. Germline assignment: CDR1 DFQATT and CDR2 SNEGSKA (reference sequence). V dropped 4 bases and J dropped 4; count of bases not matched to a gene: 3. CDR3 length: 13 amino acids. The CDR3 protein is CSAIAGGYNEQFF. CDR3 DNA: TGCAGTGCTATCGCGGGAGGTTACAATGAGCAGTTCTTC.

This clonotype has at least ten counts. The gene calls are TRBV6-5 and TRBJ1-4, with a weak D call TRBD1 (5 bases). Between the trimmed V and J ends, which lost 0 bases and 5 bases, there was a span of 13 bases. CDR3 size: 16 residues. Germline CDR1 MNHEY, CDR2 SVGAGI. CDR3 nucleotides: TGTGCCAGCAGTTACTCAGGCAGGGTCGAAAATGAAAAACTGTTTTTT. Amino acids: CASSYSGRVENEKLFF.

There are many counts of this clonotype. The DNA of the CDR3 is TGTGCCAGCAGTTTTAATGCGGGGGCCAATGAGCAGTTCTTC. Its translation is CASSFNAGANEQFF. V and J are TRBV12-3 or TRBV12-4 and TRBJ2-1; possible D gene TRBD2, 7 bases. V dropped 3 bases and J dropped 6 bases, with 12 bases sitting between them. The CDR3 is made up of 14 amino acids.

This clonotype was seen just once. The V and J genes are TRBV11-2 and TRBJ2-1, with 12 bases matching TRBD1. The CDR3 extends over 16 amino acids. CDR1 and CDR2 (germline): SGHAT, FQNNGV. The J segment lost 9 bases and the V segment lost 1 base, leaving 7 bases of the junction unmatched. CDR3: CASSLGGTGGQREQFF. Here the CDR3 DNA reads TGTGCCAGCAGCTTAGGAGGGACAGGGGGCCAGCGTGAGCAGTTCTTC.

This clonotype has just a few counts. The rearrangement uses TRBV29-1 and TRBJ1-2; the match to TRBD1 covers 7 bases. The germline V gene has CDR1 SQVTM and CDR2 ANQGSEA. The CDR3 is 12 amino acids. The V gene end was trimmed by 4 bases and the J gene end by 7 bases; junction bases not matched to a gene: 6. CDR3 in amino acids: CSVVRGGGGYTF. The CDR3 nucleotides are TGCAGCGTTGTTAGAGGGGGCGGTGGCTACACCTTC.

There are many counts of this clonotype. The rearrangement links TRBV29-1 to TRBJ2-1; the D is unclear. The CDR3 is made up of 12 amino acids. Trimming stripped 4 bases from V and 3 bases from J, with 7 bases between. Per germline, CDR1 SQVTM and CDR2 ANQGSEA. The DNA for the CDR3 is TGCAGCGTTGGGTTTCTCTACAATGAGCAGTTCTTC. It specifies CSVGFLYNEQFF.

This clonotype was found many times. The chain employs TRBV11-2 and TRBJ2-5; 12 nucleotides align to TRBD2. Losses at the gene ends were 5 bases for V and 4 bases for J; bases not matched to a gene: 2. The germline V gene encodes CDR1 SGHAT and CDR2 FQNNGV. This CDR3 is built from 14 residues. The CDR3 spells CASSLAGGRETQYF. The CDR3 nucleotides are TGTGCCAGCAGCCTAGCGGGGGGGCGAGAGACCCAGTACTTC.